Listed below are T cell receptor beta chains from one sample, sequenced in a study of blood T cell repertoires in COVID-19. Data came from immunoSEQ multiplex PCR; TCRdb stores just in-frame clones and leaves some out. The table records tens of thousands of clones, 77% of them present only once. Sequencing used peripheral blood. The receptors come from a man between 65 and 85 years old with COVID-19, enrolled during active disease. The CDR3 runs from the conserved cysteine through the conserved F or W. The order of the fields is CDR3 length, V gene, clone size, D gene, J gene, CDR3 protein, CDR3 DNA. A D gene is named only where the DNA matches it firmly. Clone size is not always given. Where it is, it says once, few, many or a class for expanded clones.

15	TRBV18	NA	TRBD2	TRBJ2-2	CASSLRLADTGELFF	TGTGCCAGCTCACTCCGACTAGCGGATACCGGGGAGCTGTTTTTT
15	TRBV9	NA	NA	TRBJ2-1	CASSDYLSSYNEQFF	TGTGCCAGCAGCGACTACCTGAGCTCCTACAATGAGCAGTTCTTC
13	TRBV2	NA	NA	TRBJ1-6	CASKRTDYSPLHF	TGTGCCAGCAAAAGGACAGATTATTCACCCCTCCACTTT
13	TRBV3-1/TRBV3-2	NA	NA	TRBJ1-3	CASSQGSGNTIYF	TGTGCCAGCAGCCAAGGAAGCGGCAACACCATATATTTT
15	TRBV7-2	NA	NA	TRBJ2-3	CASSLPAAGTDTQYF	TGTGCCAGCAGCTTGCCTGCTGCAGGGACAGATACGCAGTATTTT
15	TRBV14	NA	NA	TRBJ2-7	CASSLGGSSLYEQYF	TGTGCCAGCAGCCTTGGGGGGTCGTCCCTCTACGAGCAGTACTTC
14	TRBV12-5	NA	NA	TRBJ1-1	CASGPNGVNTEAFF	TGTGCTAGTGGTCCGAACGGGGTGAACACTGAAGCTTTCTTT
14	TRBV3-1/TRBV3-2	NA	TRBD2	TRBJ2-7	CASSQGLAGEGQYF	TGTGCCAGCAGCCAAGGACTAGCGGGAGAAGGGCAGTACTTC
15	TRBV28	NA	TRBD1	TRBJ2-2	CASSRQQGTTGELFF	TGTGCCAGCAGTCGCCAACAGGGGACCACCGGGGAGCTGTTTTTT
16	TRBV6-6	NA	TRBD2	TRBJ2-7	CASSQGGLAASYEQYF	TGTGCCAGCAGCCAAGGGGGACTAGCGGCCTCCTACGAGCAGTACTTC
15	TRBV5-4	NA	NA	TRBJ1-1	CASTDAQQGNTEAFF	TGTGCCAGTACTGACGCCCAACAGGGGAACACTGAAGCTTTCTTT
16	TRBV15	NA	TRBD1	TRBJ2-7	CATSRDRGTGTYEQYF	TGTGCCACCAGCAGAGATCGTGGGACAGGCACATACGAGCAGTACTTC
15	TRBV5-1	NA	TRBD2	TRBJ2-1	CASSGLARTYNEQFF	TGCGCCAGCAGCGGACTAGCGAGAACCTACAATGAGCAGTTCTTC
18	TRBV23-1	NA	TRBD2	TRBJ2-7	CASSQYPLGTSELYEQYF	TGCGCCAGCAGTCAATACCCCCTCGGGACTAGCGAGCTCTACGAGCAGTACTTC
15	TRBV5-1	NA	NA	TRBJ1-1	CASRGGGRVGTEAFF	TGCGCCAGCAGGGGCGGGGGGCGAGTGGGCACTGAAGCTTTCTTT
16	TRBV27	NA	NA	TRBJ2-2	CASQPAGLAFRGELFF	TGTGCCAGCCAACCGGCGGGGCTAGCCTTTAGGGGGGAGCTGTTTTTT
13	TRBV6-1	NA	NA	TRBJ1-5	CASSEQGNQPQHF	TGTGCCAGCAGTGAACAGGGCAATCAGCCCCAGCATTTT
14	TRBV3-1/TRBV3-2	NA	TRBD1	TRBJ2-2	CASSLTGGTGELFF	TGTGCCAGCAGTTTGACAGGGGGCACCGGGGAGCTGTTTTTT
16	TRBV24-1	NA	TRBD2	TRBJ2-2	CATSDSLAGDTGELFF	TGTGCCACCAGTGATAGTCTAGCGGGAGATACCGGGGAGCTGTTTTTT
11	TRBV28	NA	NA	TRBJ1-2	CASSRLIGYTF	TGTGCCAGCAGTCGACTAATTGGCTACACCTTC
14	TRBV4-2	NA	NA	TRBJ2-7	CASSQGGSPYEQYF	TGTGCCAGCAGCCAAGGAGGGTCCCCCTACGAGCAGTACTTC
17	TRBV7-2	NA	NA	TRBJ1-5	CASSLIAGRGGNQPQHF	TGTGCCAGCAGCTTAATTGCGGGAAGGGGAGGCAATCAGCCCCAGCATTTT
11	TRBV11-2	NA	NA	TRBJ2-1	CASSSAYEQFF	TGTGCCAGCAGCTCTGCGTATGAGCAGTTCTTC
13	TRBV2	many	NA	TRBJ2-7	CASSSGASYEQYF	TGTGCCAGCAGTTCAGGGGCCAGCTACGAGCAGTACTTC
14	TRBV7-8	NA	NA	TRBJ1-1	CASSMTTGNTEAFF	TGTGCCAGCAGCATGACGACAGGGAACACTGAAGCTTTCTTT
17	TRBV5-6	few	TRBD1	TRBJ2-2	CASSLANRGTDTGELFF	TGTGCCAGCAGCTTGGCTAACAGGGGTACTGACACCGGGGAGCTGTTTTTT
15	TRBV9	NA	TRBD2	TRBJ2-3	CASSPREAVTDTQYF	TGTGCCAGCAGCCCGCGGGAGGCGGTGACAGATACGCAGTATTTT
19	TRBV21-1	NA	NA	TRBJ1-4	CASTKPDRVKGTTNEKLFF	TGTGCCAGCACCAAACCCGACAGGGTAAAAGGAACAACTAATGAAAAACTGTTTTTT
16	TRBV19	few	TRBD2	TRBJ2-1	CASNNGPGGAYNEQFF	TGTGCCAGTAACAATGGCCCCGGGGGGGCCTACAATGAGCAGTTCTTC
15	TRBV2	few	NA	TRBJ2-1	CASSPPGLSFYEQFF	TGTGCCAGCAGCCCGCCGGGACTTTCCTTCTATGAGCAGTTCTTC
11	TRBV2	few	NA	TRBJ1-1	CASNGRSEAFF	TGTGCCAGCAACGGGAGGTCTGAAGCTTTCTTT
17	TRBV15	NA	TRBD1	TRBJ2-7	CATSPHGGQGALYEQYF	TGTGCCACCAGCCCCCATGGGGGACAGGGGGCTCTCTACGAGCAGTACTTC
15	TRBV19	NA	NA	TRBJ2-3	CASSWTRGGTDTQYF	TGTGCCAGTAGCTGGACTAGGGGGGGCACAGATACGCAGTATTTT
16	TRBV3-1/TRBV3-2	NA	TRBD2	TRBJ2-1	CASTPSLAGSYNEQFF	TGTGCCAGCACCCCTTCCCTAGCGGGCTCCTACAATGAGCAGTTCTTC
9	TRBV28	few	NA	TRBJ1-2	CAIGRDYTF	TGTGCCATCGGCCGGGACTACACCTTC
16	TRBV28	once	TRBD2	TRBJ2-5	CASTSGLAGLQETQYF	TGTGCCAGCACATCCGGGCTAGCGGGCTTACAAGAGACCCAGTACTTC
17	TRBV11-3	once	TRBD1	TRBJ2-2	CASSLGQGSKNTGELFF	TGTGCCAGCAGCTTGGGACAGGGTAGTAAGAACACCGGGGAGCTGTTTTTT
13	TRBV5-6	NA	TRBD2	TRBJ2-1	CASSTGLEVEQFF	TGTGCCAGCAGCACGGGACTAGAGGTTGAGCAGTTCTTC
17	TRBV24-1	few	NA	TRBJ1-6	CATSKTGKTTYNSPLHF	TGTGCCACCAGCAAAACAGGGAAAACGACCTATAATTCACCCCTCCACTTT
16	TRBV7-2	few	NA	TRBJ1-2	CASSLSVAGSRGGYTF	TGTGCCAGCAGCTTAAGCGTCGCAGGGTCCAGGGGAGGCTACACCTTC
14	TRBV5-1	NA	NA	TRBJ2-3	CASSFLLRTDTQYF	TGCGCCAGCAGCTTTTTACTGCGCACAGATACGCAGTATTTT
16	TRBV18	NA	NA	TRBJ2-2	CASSPPTGRETGELFF	TGTGCCAGCTCACCACCGACAGGTAGAGAAACCGGGGAGCTGTTTTTT
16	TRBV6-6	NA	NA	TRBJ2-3	CASSRQATLGTDTQYF	TGTGCCAGCAGTCGACAGGCCACCTTAGGCACAGATACGCAGTATTTT
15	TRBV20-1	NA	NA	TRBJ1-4	CSASEGTATNEKLFF	TGCAGTGCTAGTGAGGGGACTGCAACTAATGAAAAACTGTTTTTT